This TCR beta chain was captured by sequencing in a study of glioma-infiltrating T cells. Concerning this clonotype itself: Its antigen remains unidentified.

V was cut by 1 base and J by 3 bases, with 19 bases left in between. There are 18 residues in the CDR3. Germline CDR1 is SGHTA and CDR2 is FQGNSA. Using RNA template, CDR3s of TCR alpha and beta were amplified with iRepertoire arm-PCR. For one-step reverse transcription and amplification, 100-400 ng of tissue mRNA or PBMC total RNA was used. TCRdb passed the multiplex PCR reads through MiXCR, listing each CDR3 protein once. The sample has over 70,000 distinct CDR3 sequences, about 23% seen once; the top ten hold 5.5% to 7.5%. Study conclusions and caveats: Above-expected tissue-blood divergence occurred in all gliomas, most in low-grade ones. CDR3 overlap between tissue and blood was very small.

This sequence was found in a human donor with low-grade glioma or glioblastoma, undergoing nonglioma brain surgery, or in good health (not recorded which). Material: glioma tissue, nonneoplastic brain tissue, or PBMCs (not recorded which). The J gene is TRBJ1-3, the V gene TRBV7-2, with a tentative D call TRBD1 (5 bases). CDR3 in DNA: TGTGCCAGCAGCTTAGGGGCAGGGCCCAGGATAAGTGGAAACACCATATATTTT. Its translation: CASSLGAGPRISGNTIYF.